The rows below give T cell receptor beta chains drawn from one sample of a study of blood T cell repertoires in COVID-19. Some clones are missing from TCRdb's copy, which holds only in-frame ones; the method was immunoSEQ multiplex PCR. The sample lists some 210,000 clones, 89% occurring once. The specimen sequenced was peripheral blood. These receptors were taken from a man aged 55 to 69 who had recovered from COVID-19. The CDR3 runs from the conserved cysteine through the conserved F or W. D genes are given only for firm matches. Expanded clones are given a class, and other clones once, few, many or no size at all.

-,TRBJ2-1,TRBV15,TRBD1,TGTGCCACCAGCAACCGGGACAGGGGGCTCAATGAGCAGTTCTTC,CATSNRDRGLNEQFF
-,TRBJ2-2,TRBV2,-,TGTGCCAGCAGTGTACGGGGTTACTTCACCGGGGAGCTGTTTTTT,CASSVRGYFTGELFF
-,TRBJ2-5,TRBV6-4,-,TGTGCCAGCAGTGGCGCCATCCCCGACCAAGAGACCCAGTACTTC,CASSGAIPDQETQYF
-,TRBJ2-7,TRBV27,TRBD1,TGTGCCAGCAGTTTATATCGCCAGGGGGCCTACGAGCAGTACTTC,CASSLYRQGAYEQYF
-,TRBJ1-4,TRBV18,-,TGTGCCAGCTCACCTTTTTCGGGACAAAATGAAAAACTGTTTTTT,CASSPFSGQNEKLFF
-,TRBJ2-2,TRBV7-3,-,TGTGCCAGCAGCTTTTCCGCCGAGTCCGGGGAGCTGTTTTTT,CASSFSAESGELFF
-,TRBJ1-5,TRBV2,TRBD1,TGTGCCAGCAGTGGGGACAGGGCCAAACAGCCCCAGCATTTT,CASSGDRAKQPQHF
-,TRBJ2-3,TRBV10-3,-,TGTGCCATCAGTGGTGGCAGCACAGATACGCAGTATTTT,CAISGGSTDTQYF
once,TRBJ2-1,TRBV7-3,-,TGTGCCAGCAGCCCCCAGAGTGGTAGTGGCCGCGGTGAGCAGTTCTTC,CASSPQSGSGRGEQFF
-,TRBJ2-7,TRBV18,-,TGTGCCAGCTCACCAGGGGGGAGCTCCTACGAGCAGTACTTC,CASSPGGSSYEQYF
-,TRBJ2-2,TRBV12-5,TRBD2,TGTGCTAGTGGTTCCCTGACTAGCGGCCTCACCGGGGAGCTGTTTTTT,CASGSLTSGLTGELFF
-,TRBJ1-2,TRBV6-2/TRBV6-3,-,TGTGCCAGCAGTTCCCATCAGAAATCCCACTATGGCTACACCTTC,CASSSHQKSHYGYTF
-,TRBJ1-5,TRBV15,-,TGTGCCACCAGCGTAGGCACAGGGCGAAGTCAGCCCCAGCATTTT,CATSVGTGRSQPQHF
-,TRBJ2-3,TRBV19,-,TGTGCCAGTCAACCTAGCGCTAGCACAGATACGCAGTATTTT,CASQPSASTDTQYF
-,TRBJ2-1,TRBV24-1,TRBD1,TGTGCCACCAGTGACCCGACGACAGGGTATGAGCAGTTCTTC,CATSDPTTGYEQFF
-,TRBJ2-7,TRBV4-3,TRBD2,TGCGCCAGCAGCCAATCTCGGACTAGCGGGAAATACGAGCAGTACTTC,CASSQSRTSGKYEQYF
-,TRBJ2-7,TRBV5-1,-,TGCGCCAGCAGCTTCCAGGGGGGTTACTACGAGCAGTACTTC,CASSFQGGYYEQYF
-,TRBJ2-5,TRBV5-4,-,TGTGCCAGCAGCTCCCGACGGGAAGAGACCCAGTACTTC,CASSSRREETQYF
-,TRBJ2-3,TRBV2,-,TGTGCCAGCAGTGTTCAGGGAGGAAGCACAGATACGCAGTATTTT,CASSVQGGSTDTQYF
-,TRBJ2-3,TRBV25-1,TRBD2,TGTGCCAGCAGTGAATCTAGCGGGGGATTGGCAGATACGCAGTATTTT,CASSESSGGLADTQYF
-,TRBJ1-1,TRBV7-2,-,TGTGCCAGCAGCTTAGAGAGACACTACACTGAAGCTTTCTTT,CASSLERHYTEAFF
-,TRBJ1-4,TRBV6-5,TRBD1,TGTGCCAGCAGTAATCAGGGGGCCGGCGAAAAACTGTTTTTT,CASSNQGAGEKLFF
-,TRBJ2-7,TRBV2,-,TGTGCCAGCAGTGGGGCTGGGACTGCAAAGGCGCAGTACTTC,CASSGAGTAKAQYF
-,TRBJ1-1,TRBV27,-,TGTGCCAGCAACCTAATCCGGGACACCTCCAACACTGAAGCTTTCTTT,CASNLIRDTSNTEAFF
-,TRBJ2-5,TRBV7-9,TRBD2,TGTGCCAGCAGCTTAGAGTTAGCGGGGGGTCGAGAGACCCAGTACTTC,CASSLELAGGRETQYF
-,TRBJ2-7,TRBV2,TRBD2,TGTGCCAGCCGCCGTTCGGGACTAGCTTACGAGCAGTACTTC,CASRRSGLAYEQYF
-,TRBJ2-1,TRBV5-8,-,TGTGCCAGCAGCCGTATACTAGTTCGGGTGAATGAGCAGTTCTTC,CASSRILVRVNEQFF
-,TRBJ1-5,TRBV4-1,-,TGCGCCAGCAGCCAGGACCAGCGGGGGACGCCCCAGCATTTT,CASSQDQRGTPQHF
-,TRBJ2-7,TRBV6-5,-,TGTGCCAGCGGAGACGGATACGAGCAGTACTTC,CASGDGYEQYF
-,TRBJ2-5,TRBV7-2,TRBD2,TGTGCCAGCAGTTCACTAGCGGGGAATTCAGAGACCCAGTACTTC,CASSSLAGNSETQYF
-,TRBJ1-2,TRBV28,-,TGTGCCAGCTCCCAGGGTGGCTACACCTTC,CASSQGGYTF
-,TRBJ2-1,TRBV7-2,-,TGTGCCAGCAGCAAAGAAGGGGGCTCCTACAATGAGCAGTTCTTC,CASSKEGGSYNEQFF
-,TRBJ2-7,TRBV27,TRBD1,TGTGCCAGCAGTGCACTCGACAGGGCAACCTACGAGCAGTACTTC,CASSALDRATYEQYF
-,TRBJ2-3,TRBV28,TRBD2,TGTGCCAGCAGTTACGGGACTAGCGCTCTACTTTTGGGGACAGATACGCAGTATTTT,CASSYGTSALLLGTDTQYF
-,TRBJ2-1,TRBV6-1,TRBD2,TGTGCCAGCAGTGCGGTAACTAGCGGGAGGGGGTATGAGCAGTTCTTC,CASSAVTSGRGYEQFF
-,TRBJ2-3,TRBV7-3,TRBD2,TGTGCCAGCAGCTTAAACCCCATCGGGGAGCGGGGAAGCACAGATACGCAGTATTTT,CASSLNPIGERGSTDTQYF
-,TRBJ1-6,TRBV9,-,TGTGCCAGCAGCGGAGACTACTATAATTCACCCCTCCACTTT,CASSGDYYNSPLHF
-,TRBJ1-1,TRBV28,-,TGTGCCGCGAAGCCTGGGGCCCAACTTGAAGCTTTCTTT,CAAKPGAQLEAFF
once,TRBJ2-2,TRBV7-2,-,TGTGCCAGTACCGTACGAAAAAAAACAGGGGAGGTGGCCGGGGAGCTGTTTTTT,CASTVRKKTGEVAGELFF
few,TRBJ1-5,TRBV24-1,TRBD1,TGTGCCACCAGTGATTCCCGGACAGGGGGCATGCATCAGCCCCAGCATTTT,CATSDSRTGGMHQPQHF